These T cell receptor beta chains were read from a single sample in a study of blood T cell repertoires in COVID-19. Libraries were prepared by immunoSEQ multiplex PCR; TCRdb keeps only in-frame clonotypes and omits some of them. Altogether 250,000 to 350,000 clones are present, 85% to 90% being singletons, with the ten largest covering roughly 6.3%. Sequencing was performed on peripheral blood. These receptors originate from a woman aged 50 to 65 with COVID-19, enrolled during active disease. Both conserved end residues are part of each CDR3. The D gene is left open where the match is weak. A clone size is listed for some rows: how often the clone was seen (once, few, many), or a class if it is expanded.

d_call: TRBD1; j_call: TRBJ1-5; v_call: TRBV5-6; clone_size: NA; cdr3_aa: CASSSDGTGGQPQHF; cdr3_nt: TGTGCCAGCAGCTCGGACGGGACAGGGGGACAGCCCCAGCATTTT
d_call: TRBD1; j_call: TRBJ1-4; v_call: TRBV6-1; clone_size: NA; cdr3_aa: CASSAGGHPVVEKLFF; cdr3_nt: TGTGCCAGCAGTGCAGGGGGACACCCGGTGGTCGAAAAACTGTTTTTT
d_call: NA; j_call: TRBJ1-1; v_call: TRBV6-5; clone_size: NA; cdr3_aa: CASSYARVKLNTEAFF; cdr3_nt: TGTGCCAGCAGTTACGCGCGGGTTAAGCTGAACACTGAAGCTTTCTTT
d_call: NA; j_call: TRBJ1-1; v_call: TRBV21-1; clone_size: NA; cdr3_aa: CASSKVVSPRPRTEAFF; cdr3_nt: TGTGCCAGCAGCAAGGTTGTGTCCCCTCGTCCGAGGACTGAAGCTTTCTTT
d_call: TRBD1; j_call: TRBJ2-7; v_call: TRBV3-1/TRBV3-2; clone_size: NA; cdr3_aa: CASSQEGTGAYEQYF; cdr3_nt: TGTGCCAGCAGCCAAGAGGGGACAGGGGCCTACGAGCAGTACTTC
d_call: NA; j_call: TRBJ1-3; v_call: TRBV7-6; clone_size: NA; cdr3_aa: CASSITDSGNTIYF; cdr3_nt: TGTGCCAGCAGCATTACAGACTCTGGAAACACCATATATTTT
d_call: TRBD2; j_call: TRBJ2-1; v_call: TRBV10-3; clone_size: NA; cdr3_aa: CAISDLTSGDNEQFF; cdr3_nt: TGTGCCATCAGTGACCTGACTAGCGGGGACAATGAGCAGTTCTTC
d_call: NA; j_call: TRBJ2-1; v_call: TRBV6-6; clone_size: NA; cdr3_aa: CASTTPRNEQFF; cdr3_nt: TGTGCCAGCACCACTCCTCGGAATGAGCAGTTCTTC
d_call: TRBD1; j_call: TRBJ1-2; v_call: TRBV27; clone_size: NA; cdr3_aa: CASSLGAIGTGPRVYGYTF; cdr3_nt: TGTGCCAGCAGTCTTGGCGCTATCGGGACAGGGCCCCGGGTCTATGGCTACACCTTC
d_call: NA; j_call: TRBJ2-5; v_call: TRBV5-4; clone_size: NA; cdr3_aa: CASSLPLGGGGGTQYF; cdr3_nt: TGTGCCAGCAGCTTACCTCTTGGGGGGGGCGGTGGGACCCAGTACTTC
d_call: TRBD1; j_call: TRBJ1-2; v_call: TRBV6-5; clone_size: NA; cdr3_aa: CASADRGNYGYTF; cdr3_nt: TGTGCCAGCGCCGACAGGGGGAACTATGGCTACACCTTC
d_call: TRBD2; j_call: TRBJ2-7; v_call: TRBV11-2; clone_size: NA; cdr3_aa: CASSSPGLAGGPYEQYF; cdr3_nt: TGTGCCAGCAGCTCACCGGGACTAGCGGGAGGGCCGTACGAGCAGTACTTC
d_call: NA; j_call: TRBJ2-7; v_call: TRBV3-1/TRBV3-2; clone_size: NA; cdr3_aa: CASSQDPREAYF; cdr3_nt: TGTGCCAGCAGCCAAGATCCCAGAGAGGCCTACTTC
d_call: NA; j_call: TRBJ1-1; v_call: TRBV18; clone_size: NA; cdr3_aa: CASSLSGSNTEAFF; cdr3_nt: TGTGCCAGCTCACTTTCAGGTTCGAACACTGAAGCTTTCTTT
d_call: TRBD1; j_call: TRBJ1-2; v_call: TRBV7-9; clone_size: NA; cdr3_aa: CASSLQGAEYGYTF; cdr3_nt: TGTGCCAGCAGCCTCCAGGGGGCGGAATATGGCTACACCTTC
d_call: TRBD2; j_call: TRBJ2-7; v_call: TRBV10-3; clone_size: NA; cdr3_aa: CAISLAGVSSYEQYF; cdr3_nt: TGTGCCATCAGTTTAGCGGGAGTTAGTTCCTACGAGCAGTACTTC
d_call: NA; j_call: TRBJ2-7; v_call: TRBV30; clone_size: NA; cdr3_aa: CAWSVQGIKVDEQYF; cdr3_nt: TGTGCCTGGAGTGTACAGGGTATCAAAGTGGACGAGCAGTACTTC
d_call: NA; j_call: TRBJ2-5; v_call: TRBV7-9; clone_size: NA; cdr3_aa: CASSVAGEETQYF; cdr3_nt: TGTGCCAGCAGCGTTGCAGGGGAAGAGACCCAGTACTTC
d_call: TRBD2; j_call: TRBJ2-1; v_call: TRBV3-1/TRBV3-2; clone_size: once; cdr3_aa: CASSQVAGRGNEQFF; cdr3_nt: TGTGCCAGCAGCCAAGTAGCCGGGAGGGGAAATGAGCAGTTCTTC
d_call: NA; j_call: TRBJ2-1; v_call: TRBV7-3; clone_size: NA; cdr3_aa: CASSPRVRGGNEQFF; cdr3_nt: TGTGCCAGCTCCCCTAGGGTTAGGGGTGGCAATGAGCAGTTCTTC
d_call: NA; j_call: TRBJ2-7; v_call: TRBV5-4; clone_size: NA; cdr3_aa: CASSVDLHYEQYF; cdr3_nt: TGTGCCAGCAGCGTGGATTTACACTACGAGCAGTACTTC
d_call: NA; j_call: TRBJ2-4; v_call: TRBV7-2; clone_size: NA; cdr3_aa: CASSLRLAKNIQYF; cdr3_nt: TGTGCCAGCAGCTTGAGGCTAGCCAAAAACATTCAGTACTTC
d_call: TRBD1; j_call: TRBJ1-5; v_call: TRBV2; clone_size: NA; cdr3_aa: CAIPGQYSMVGQPQHF; cdr3_nt: TGTGCCATCCCGGGACAGTATTCCATGGTTGGTCAGCCCCAGCATTTT
d_call: NA; j_call: TRBJ1-5; v_call: TRBV30; clone_size: NA; cdr3_aa: CAWSISGGRGNQPQHF; cdr3_nt: TGTGCCTGGAGTATCTCGGGGGGGAGGGGCAATCAGCCCCAGCATTTT
d_call: NA; j_call: TRBJ1-1; v_call: TRBV2; clone_size: NA; cdr3_aa: CASSQDRNTEAFF; cdr3_nt: TGTGCCAGCAGCCAGGACAGGAACACTGAAGCTTTCTTT
d_call: NA; j_call: TRBJ2-2; v_call: TRBV6-5; clone_size: NA; cdr3_aa: CASSYSRAGELFF; cdr3_nt: TGTGCCAGCAGTTACTCCCGGGCCGGGGAGCTGTTTTTT
d_call: NA; j_call: TRBJ2-1; v_call: TRBV30; clone_size: NA; cdr3_aa: CACHRDTSYNEQFF; cdr3_nt: TGTGCCTGTCACCGGGACACCTCCTACAATGAGCAGTTCTTC
d_call: TRBD1; j_call: TRBJ2-6; v_call: TRBV18; clone_size: NA; cdr3_aa: CASSSQRTGGSGANVLTF; cdr3_nt: TGTGCCAGCTCATCCCAGCGGACAGGGGGCTCTGGGGCCAACGTCCTGACTTTC
d_call: NA; j_call: TRBJ1-1; v_call: TRBV3-1/TRBV3-2; clone_size: NA; cdr3_aa: CASSQDLRAFF; cdr3_nt: TGTGCCAGCAGCCAAGATCTTCGGGCTTTCTTT
d_call: TRBD1; j_call: TRBJ2-7; v_call: TRBV29-1; clone_size: NA; cdr3_aa: CSVTDRVPYEQYF; cdr3_nt: TGCAGCGTAACCGACAGGGTCCCCTACGAGCAGTACTTC
d_call: NA; j_call: TRBJ2-3; v_call: TRBV24-1; clone_size: NA; cdr3_aa: CATSVRRGDTQYF; cdr3_nt: TGTGCCACCAGTGTCCGCAGGGGAGATACGCAGTATTTT
d_call: NA; j_call: TRBJ1-2; v_call: TRBV2; clone_size: NA; cdr3_aa: CASSEAQGDTF; cdr3_nt: TGTGCCAGCAGTGAAGCGCAAGGGGACACCTTC
d_call: NA; j_call: TRBJ1-1; v_call: TRBV27; clone_size: NA; cdr3_aa: CASSLTGMNTEAFF; cdr3_nt: TGTGCCAGCAGCTTGACAGGAATGAACACTGAAGCTTTCTTT
d_call: NA; j_call: TRBJ1-5; v_call: TRBV2; clone_size: NA; cdr3_aa: CASSDGKAGNQPQHF; cdr3_nt: TGTGCCAGCAGTGACGGGAAGGCGGGCAATCAGCCCCAGCATTTT
d_call: NA; j_call: TRBJ1-1; v_call: TRBV18; clone_size: NA; cdr3_aa: CASSPQGYTEAFF; cdr3_nt: TGTGCCAGCTCACCACAGGGGTACACTGAAGCTTTCTTT
d_call: TRBD1; j_call: TRBJ1-2; v_call: TRBV5-6; clone_size: NA; cdr3_aa: CASSPSTGGVYGYTF; cdr3_nt: TGTGCCAGCAGCCCATCGACAGGGGGTGTCTATGGCTACACCTTC
d_call: NA; j_call: TRBJ2-5; v_call: TRBV18; clone_size: NA; cdr3_aa: CASSPQQGIYQETQYF; cdr3_nt: TGTGCCAGCTCACCACAGCAGGGGATTTACCAAGAGACCCAGTACTTC
d_call: NA; j_call: TRBJ2-1; v_call: TRBV29-1; clone_size: NA; cdr3_aa: CSVEARSLFF; cdr3_nt: TGCAGCGTTGAGGCAAGATCCCTGTTCTTC
d_call: TRBD2; j_call: TRBJ2-1; v_call: TRBV19; clone_size: NA; cdr3_aa: CASSISSGSGNEQFF; cdr3_nt: TGTGCCAGTAGTATTTCTAGCGGGAGCGGGAATGAGCAGTTCTTC
d_call: TRBD2; j_call: TRBJ2-5; v_call: TRBV5-4; clone_size: NA; cdr3_aa: CASGGEGQETQYF; cdr3_nt: TGTGCCTCAGGTGGGGAGGGCCAAGAGACCCAGTACTTC
d_call: TRBD1; j_call: TRBJ1-6; v_call: TRBV3-1/TRBV3-2; clone_size: few; cdr3_aa: CASSHRGQGYSPLHF; cdr3_nt: TGTGCCAGCAGCCACCGCGGACAGGGTTATTCACCCCTCCACTTT
d_call: NA; j_call: TRBJ2-7; v_call: TRBV7-3; clone_size: once; cdr3_aa: CASSLTAGTSYEQYF; cdr3_nt: TGTGCCAGCAGCTTAACCGCGGGTACCTCCTACGAGCAGTACTTC
d_call: TRBD1; j_call: TRBJ2-2; v_call: TRBV7-6; clone_size: few; cdr3_aa: CASSSRGQLVSGELFF; cdr3_nt: TGTGCCAGCAGCTCTAGGGGACAGCTTGTCTCCGGGGAGCTGTTTTTT
d_call: NA; j_call: TRBJ2-7; v_call: TRBV7-9; clone_size: NA; cdr3_aa: CASSFFPSREQYF; cdr3_nt: TGTGCCAGCAGCTTTTTTCCAAGCCGCGAGCAGTACTTC
d_call: TRBD2; j_call: TRBJ2-1; v_call: TRBV29-1; clone_size: NA; cdr3_aa: CSGQGLAGWGVYNEQFF; cdr3_nt: TGCAGCGGACAGGGACTAGCGGGATGGGGGGTTTACAATGAGCAGTTCTTC
d_call: NA; j_call: TRBJ2-7; v_call: TRBV4-1; clone_size: NA; cdr3_aa: CASSQPGTSYEQYF; cdr3_nt: TGCGCCAGCAGCCAACCCGGGACTTCCTACGAGCAGTACTTC
d_call: NA; j_call: TRBJ1-1; v_call: TRBV9; clone_size: NA; cdr3_aa: CASDGGSVNTEAFF; cdr3_nt: TGTGCCAGCGACGGGGGATCGGTGAACACTGAAGCTTTCTTT